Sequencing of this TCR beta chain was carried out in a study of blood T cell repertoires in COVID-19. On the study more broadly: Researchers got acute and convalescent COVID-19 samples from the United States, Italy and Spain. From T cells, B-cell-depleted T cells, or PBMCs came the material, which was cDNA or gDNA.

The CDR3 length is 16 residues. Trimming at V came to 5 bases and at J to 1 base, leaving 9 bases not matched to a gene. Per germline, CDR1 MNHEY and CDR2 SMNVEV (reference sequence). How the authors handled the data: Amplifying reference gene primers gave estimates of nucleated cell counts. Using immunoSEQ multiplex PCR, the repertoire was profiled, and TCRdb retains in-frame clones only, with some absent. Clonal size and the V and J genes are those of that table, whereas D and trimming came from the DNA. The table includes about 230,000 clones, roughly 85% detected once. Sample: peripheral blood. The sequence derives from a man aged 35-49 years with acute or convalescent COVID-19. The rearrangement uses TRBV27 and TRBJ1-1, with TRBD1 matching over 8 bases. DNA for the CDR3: TGTGCCAGCAGTCTTACACCGGGGACAGGGAACACTGAAGCTTTCTTT. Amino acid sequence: CASSLTPGTGNTEAFF.